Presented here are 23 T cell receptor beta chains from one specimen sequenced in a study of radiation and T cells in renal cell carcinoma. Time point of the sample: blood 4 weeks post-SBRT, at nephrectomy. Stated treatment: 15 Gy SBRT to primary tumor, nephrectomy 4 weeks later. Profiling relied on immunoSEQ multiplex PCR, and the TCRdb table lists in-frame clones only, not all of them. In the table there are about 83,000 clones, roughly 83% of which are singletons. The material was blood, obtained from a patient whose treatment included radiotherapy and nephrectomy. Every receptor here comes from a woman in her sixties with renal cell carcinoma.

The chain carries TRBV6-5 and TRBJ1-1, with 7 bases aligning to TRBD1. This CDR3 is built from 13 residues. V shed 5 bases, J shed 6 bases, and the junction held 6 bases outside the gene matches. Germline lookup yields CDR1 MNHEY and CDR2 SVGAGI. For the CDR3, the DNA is TGTGCCAGCAGTGTAGGGGGCGCTTCTGAAGCTTTCTTT. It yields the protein CASSVGGASEAFF.

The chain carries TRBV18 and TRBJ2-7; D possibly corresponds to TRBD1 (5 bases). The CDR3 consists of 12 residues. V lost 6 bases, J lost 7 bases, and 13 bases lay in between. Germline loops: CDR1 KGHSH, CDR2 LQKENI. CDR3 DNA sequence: TGTGCCAGCTCTCATGGACAAGCTGAGCAGTACTTC. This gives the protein CASSHGQAEQYF.

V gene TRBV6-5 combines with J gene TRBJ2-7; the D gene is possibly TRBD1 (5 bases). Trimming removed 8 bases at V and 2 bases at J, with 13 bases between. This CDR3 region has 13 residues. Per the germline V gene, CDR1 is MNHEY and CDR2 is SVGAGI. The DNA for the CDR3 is TGTGCCAGCTCCTTGACAGCCACCTACGAGCAGTACTTC. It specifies CASSLTATYEQYF.

The CDR3 reads CASSQSEGPDHNYGYTF. CDR3 bases: TGCGCCAGCAGTCAATCGGAGGGCCCAGACCATAACTATGGCTACACCTTC. V and J are TRBV23-1 and TRBJ1-2; D gene ambiguous. TRBV23-1 counts as an open reading frame of uncertain function. The CDR3 extends over 17 amino acids. Trimming took off 0 bases at V and 1 base at J, with 15 bases between the two ends.

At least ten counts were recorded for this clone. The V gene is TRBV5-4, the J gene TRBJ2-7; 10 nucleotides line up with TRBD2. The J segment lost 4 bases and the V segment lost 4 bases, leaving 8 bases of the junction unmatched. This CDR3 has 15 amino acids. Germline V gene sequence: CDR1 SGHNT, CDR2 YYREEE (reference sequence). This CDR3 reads CASSVMTSGLYEQYF. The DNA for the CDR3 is TGTGCCAGCAGCGTAATGACTAGCGGGTTGTACGAGCAGTACTTC.

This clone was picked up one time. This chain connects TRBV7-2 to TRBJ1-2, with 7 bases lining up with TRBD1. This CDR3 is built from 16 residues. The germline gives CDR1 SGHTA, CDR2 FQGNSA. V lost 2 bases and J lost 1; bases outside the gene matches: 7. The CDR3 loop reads CASSLSGTANNYGYTF. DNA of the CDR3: TGTGCCAGCAGCTTAAGCGGGACAGCTAATAACTATGGCTACACCTTC. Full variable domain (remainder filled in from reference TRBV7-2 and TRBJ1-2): GAGVSQSPSNKVTEKGKDVELRCDPISGHTALYWYRQSLGQGLEFLIYFQGNSAPDKSGLPSDRFSAERTGGSVSTLTIQRTQQEDSAVYLCASSLSGTANNYGYTFGSGTRLTVV.

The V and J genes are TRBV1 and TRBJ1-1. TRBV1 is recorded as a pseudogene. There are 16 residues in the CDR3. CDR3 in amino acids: CTSSQDRPSGNTEAFF. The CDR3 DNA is TGCACCAGCAGCCAAGATCGCCCCTCGGGGAACACTGAAGCTTTCTTT.

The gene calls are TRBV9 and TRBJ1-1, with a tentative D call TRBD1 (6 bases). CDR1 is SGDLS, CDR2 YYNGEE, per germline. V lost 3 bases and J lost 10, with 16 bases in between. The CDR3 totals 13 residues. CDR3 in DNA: TGTGCCAGCAGCGGTGACAGTCGGGGGCCAGCTTTCTTT. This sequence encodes CASSGDSRGPAFF.

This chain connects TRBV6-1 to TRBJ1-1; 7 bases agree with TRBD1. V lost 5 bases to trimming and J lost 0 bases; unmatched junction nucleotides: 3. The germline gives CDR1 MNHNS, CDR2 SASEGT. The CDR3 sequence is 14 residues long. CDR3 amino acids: CASSPGQLNTEAFF. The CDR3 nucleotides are TGTGCCAGCAGTCCGGGACAGCTGAACACTGAAGCTTTCTTT.

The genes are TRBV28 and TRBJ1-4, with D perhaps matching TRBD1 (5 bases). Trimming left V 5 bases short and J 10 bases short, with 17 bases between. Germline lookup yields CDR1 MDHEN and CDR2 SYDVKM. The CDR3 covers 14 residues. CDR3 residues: CASSPIGGTRKLFF. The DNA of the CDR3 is TGTGCCAGCAGTCCCATCGGGGGGACTCGAAAACTGTTTTTT.

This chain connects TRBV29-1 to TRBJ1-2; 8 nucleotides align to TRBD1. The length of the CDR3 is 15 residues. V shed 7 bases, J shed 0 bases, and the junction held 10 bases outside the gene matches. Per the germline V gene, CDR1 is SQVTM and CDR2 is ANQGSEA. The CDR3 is CSAGQGRHSNYGYTF. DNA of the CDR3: TGCAGCGCCGGACAGGGCCGGCATTCTAACTATGGCTACACCTTC.

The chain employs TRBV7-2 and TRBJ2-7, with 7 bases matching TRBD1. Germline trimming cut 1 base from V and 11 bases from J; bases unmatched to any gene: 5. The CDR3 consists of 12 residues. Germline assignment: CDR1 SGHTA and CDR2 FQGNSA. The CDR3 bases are TGTGCCAGCAGCTTAGAAGAGGGGGCGAAGTACTTC. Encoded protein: CASSLEEGAKYF.

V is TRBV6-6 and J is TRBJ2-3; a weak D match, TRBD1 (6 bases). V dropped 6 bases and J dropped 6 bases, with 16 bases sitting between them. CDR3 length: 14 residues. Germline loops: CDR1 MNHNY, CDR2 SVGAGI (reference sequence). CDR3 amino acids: CASRRQQGSDTQYF. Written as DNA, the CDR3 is TGTGCCAGCAGAAGACAACAGGGTTCTGATACGCAGTATTTT.

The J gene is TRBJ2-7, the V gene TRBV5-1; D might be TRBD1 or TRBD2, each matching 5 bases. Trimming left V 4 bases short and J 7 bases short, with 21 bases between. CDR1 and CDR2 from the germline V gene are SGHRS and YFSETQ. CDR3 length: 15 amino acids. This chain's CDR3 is CASSDRHGAFGEQYF. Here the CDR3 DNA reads TGCGCCAGCAGCGACCGACACGGGGCGTTCGGGGAGCAGTACTTC.

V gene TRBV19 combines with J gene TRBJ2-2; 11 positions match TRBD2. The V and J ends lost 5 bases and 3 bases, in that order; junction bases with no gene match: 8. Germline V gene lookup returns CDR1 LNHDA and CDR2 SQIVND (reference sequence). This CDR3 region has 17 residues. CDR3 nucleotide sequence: TGTGCCAGTAGTGTTGCTAGCGGGGGGCTGGACACCGGGGAGCTGTTTTTT. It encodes CASSVASGGLDTGELFF.

In nucleotides, the CDR3 is TGTGCCAGCAGTCCCGGGACTAGCGGGAGTGGATGGGATACGCAGTATTTT. This sequence encodes CASSPGTSGSGWDTQYF. The V call is TRBV27, the J call TRBJ2-3; 14 nucleotides line up with TRBD2. The V segment lost 5 bases and the J segment 6 bases; nucleotides outside the gene matches: 10. CDR3 length: 17 residues. Germline CDR1 and CDR2: MNHEY and SMNVEV (reference sequence).

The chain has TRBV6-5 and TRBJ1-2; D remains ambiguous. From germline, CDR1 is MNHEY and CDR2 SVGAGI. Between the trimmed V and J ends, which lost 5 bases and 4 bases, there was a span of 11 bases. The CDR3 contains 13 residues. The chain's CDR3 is CASSPSGSYGYTF. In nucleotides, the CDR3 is TGTGCCAGCAGTCCCTCGGGTAGCTATGGCTACACCTTC.

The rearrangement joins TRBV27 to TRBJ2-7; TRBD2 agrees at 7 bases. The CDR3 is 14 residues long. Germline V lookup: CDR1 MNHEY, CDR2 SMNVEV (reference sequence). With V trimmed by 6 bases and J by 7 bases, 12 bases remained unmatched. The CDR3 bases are TGTGCCAGCAGCCTCTCTGGACTAGTTAGGGAGCAGTACTTC. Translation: CASSLSGLVREQYF.

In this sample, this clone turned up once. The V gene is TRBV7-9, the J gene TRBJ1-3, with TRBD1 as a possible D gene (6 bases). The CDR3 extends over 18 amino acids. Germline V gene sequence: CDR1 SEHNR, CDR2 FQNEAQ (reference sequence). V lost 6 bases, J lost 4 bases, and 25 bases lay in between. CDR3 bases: TGTGCCAGCAGTCCCGGGGCCGGGGGGCCCTTAATCGGAAACACCATATATTTT. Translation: CASSPGAGGPLIGNTIYF. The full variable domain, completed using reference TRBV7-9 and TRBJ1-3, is DTGVSQNPRHKITKRGQNVTFRCDPISEHNRLYWYRQTLGQGPEFLTYFQNEAQLEKSRLLSDRFSAERPKGSFSTLEIQRTEQGDSAMYLCASSPGAGGPLIGNTIYFGEGSWLTVV.

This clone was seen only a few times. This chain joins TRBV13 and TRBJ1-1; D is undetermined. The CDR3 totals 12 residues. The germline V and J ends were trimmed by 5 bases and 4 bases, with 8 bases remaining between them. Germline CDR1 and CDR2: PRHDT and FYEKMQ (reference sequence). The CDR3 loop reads CASSPPGTEAFF. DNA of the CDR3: TGTGCCAGCAGCCCGCCCGGCACTGAAGCTTTCTTT.

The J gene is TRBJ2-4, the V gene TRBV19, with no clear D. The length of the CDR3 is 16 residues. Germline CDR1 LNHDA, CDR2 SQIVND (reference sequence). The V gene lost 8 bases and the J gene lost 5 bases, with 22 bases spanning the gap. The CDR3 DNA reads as TGTGCCAGTCATCCCAGTGGCGCCCGACTTGAAAACATTCAGTACTTC. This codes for CASHPSGARLENIQYF. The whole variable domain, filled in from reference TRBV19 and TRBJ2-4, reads DGGITQSPKYLFRKEGQNVTLSCEQNLNHDAMYWYRQDPGQGLRLIYYSQIVNDFQKGDIAEGYSVSREKKESFPLTVTSAQKNPTAFYLCASHPSGARLENIQYFGAGTRLSVL.

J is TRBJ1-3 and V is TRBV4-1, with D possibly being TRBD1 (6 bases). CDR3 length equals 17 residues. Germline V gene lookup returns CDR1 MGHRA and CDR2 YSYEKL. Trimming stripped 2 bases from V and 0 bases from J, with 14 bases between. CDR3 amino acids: CASSQSFGQSSGNTIYF. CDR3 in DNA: TGCGCCAGCAGCCAAAGCTTTGGACAGAGCTCTGGAAACACCATATATTTT.

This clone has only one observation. CDR3 nucleotides: TGTGCCAGCAGCAGTCCGGGACAGGGTTCCTACAATGAGCAGTTCTTC. Amino acid sequence: CASSSPGQGSYNEQFF. This chain joins TRBV5-6 and TRBJ2-1; the match to TRBD1 covers 9 bases. V gave up 4 bases and J gave up 1 base; unmatched junction bases: 6. Germline V lookup: CDR1 SGHDT, CDR2 YYEEEE. The CDR3 covers 16 residues. The full variable domain, with the rest looked up from reference TRBV5-6 and TRBJ2-1, is DAGVTQSPTHLIKTRGQQVTLRCSPKSGHDTVSWYQQALGQGPQFIFQYYEEEERQRGNFPDRFSGHQFPNYSSELNVNALLLGDSALYLCASSSPGQGSYNEQFFGPGTRLTVL.